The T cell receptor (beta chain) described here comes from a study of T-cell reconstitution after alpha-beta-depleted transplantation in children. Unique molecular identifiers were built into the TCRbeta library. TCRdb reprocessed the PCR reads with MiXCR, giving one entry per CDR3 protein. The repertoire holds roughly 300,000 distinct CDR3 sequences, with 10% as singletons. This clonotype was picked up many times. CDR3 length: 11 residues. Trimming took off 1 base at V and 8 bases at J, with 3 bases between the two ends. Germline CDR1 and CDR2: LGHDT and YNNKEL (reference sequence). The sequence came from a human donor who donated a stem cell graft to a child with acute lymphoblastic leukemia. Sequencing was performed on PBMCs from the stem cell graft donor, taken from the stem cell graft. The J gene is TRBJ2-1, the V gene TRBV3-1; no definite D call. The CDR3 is CASSQGYEQFF. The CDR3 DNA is TGTGCCAGCAGCCAAGGGTATGAGCAGTTCTTC.